The 15 T cell receptor beta chains reported below all come from one sample, sequenced in a study of response to subunit inactivated influenza vaccine. TCRdb redid the calling of the RT-PCR reads with MiXCR, one entry per CDR3 protein. This sample yields more than 450,000 distinct CDR3 sequences, of which approximately 7.1% are seen a single time; approximately 13% belongs to the top ten. Sequencing was performed on PBMCs from blood, taken around 25 months after vaccination. Receptors were obtained from a man between 50 and 69 years old who received an inactivated influenza vaccine.

This clonotype was seen a few times. The chain recombines TRBV7-2 with TRBJ1-2; a weak D match, TRBD1 (5 bases). Deletions cut 8 bases from V and 7 bases from J, with 17 bases between. Looked up from germline, CDR1 is SGHTA and CDR2 is FQGNSA. The CDR3 is 13 residues long. This chain's CDR3 is CASRYPGYPGYTF. The CDR3 coding sequence is TGTGCCAGCCGCTACCCAGGGTATCCTGGCTACACCTTC.

This clonotype was observed once. The chain recombines TRBV29-1 with TRBJ2-5, with 12 bases that match TRBD1. The CDR3 totals 14 residues. Germline assignment: CDR1 SQVTM and CDR2 ANQGSEA. J gave up 5 bases and V 3 bases, and 4 bases lay outside the gene matches. In nucleotides, the CDR3 is TGCAGCGTTGACGGGACAGGGGGCTTCGAGACCCAGTACTTC. Its translation: CSVDGTGGFETQYF.

This clonotype appeared a few times. The chain couples TRBV30 to TRBJ2-2; 8 bases line up with TRBD2. J lost 2 bases, V lost 3 bases, and 5 bases had no gene match. The CDR3 sequence is 15 residues long. CDR1 and CDR2 from the germline V gene are GTSNPN and SVGIG (reference sequence). In DNA, the CDR3 is TGTGCCTGGAGCCCGGGACTAGGTAACACCGGGGAGCTGTTTTTT. Protein product: CAWSPGLGNTGELFF.

V and J are TRBV7-2 and TRBJ1-1; D call uncertain. Trimming stripped 6 bases from V and 4 bases from J, with 6 bases between. This CDR3 comprises 11 residues. Germline V gene sequence: CDR1 SGHTA, CDR2 FQGNSA. CDR3 nucleotide sequence: TGTGCCAGCAGACCAGTCACTGAAGCTTTCTTT. Residues: CASRPVTEAFF. The whole variable domain, filled in from reference TRBV7-2 and TRBJ1-1, reads GAGVSQSPSNKVTEKGKDVELRCDPISGHTALYWYRQSLGQGLEFLIYFQGNSAPDKSGLPSDRFSAERTGGSVSTLTIQRTQQEDSAVYLCASRPVTEAFFGQGTRLTVV.

In this sample, this clonotype turned up many times. The chain employs TRBV5-1 and TRBJ2-1; no reliable D call. Trimming removed 4 bases from V and 8 bases from J, with 13 bases in between. This CDR3 region has 13 residues. The V gene's germline CDR1 is SGHRS and CDR2 YFSETQ. CDR3 loop: CASSSRFSDEQFF. Here the CDR3 DNA reads TGCGCCAGCAGCAGTCGGTTTTCCGATGAGCAGTTCTTC. Filled out from reference TRBV5-1 and TRBJ2-1, the complete variable domain reads KAGVTQTPRYLIKTRGQQVTLSCSPISGHRSVSWYQQTPGQGLQFLFEYFSETQRNKGNFPGRFSGRQFSNSRSEMNVSTLELGDSALYLCASSSRFSDEQFFGPGTRLTVL.

This clonotype came up a few times. This chain joins TRBV6-1 and TRBJ2-1, with unresolved D. The CDR3 totals 16 residues. With 6 bases removed from V and 5 bases from J, the gap between germline ends came to 20 bases. Germline loops: CDR1 MNHNS, CDR2 SASEGT. The CDR3 here is CASRADLFSGHNEQFF. CDR3 nucleotides: TGTGCCAGCAGGGCCGACCTCTTCTCAGGCCACAATGAGCAGTTCTTC.

This chain joins TRBV7-2 and TRBJ2-7; 8 bases are shared with TRBD1. Germline CDR1 and CDR2: SGHTA and FQGNSA. V lost 4 bases, J lost 6 bases, and 11 bases stayed unmatched. This CDR3 is 15 amino acids long. CDR3: CASSWKTGAEREQYF. CDR3 coding DNA: TGTGCCAGCAGCTGGAAGACAGGGGCGGAGCGCGAGCAGTACTTC.

The rearrangement joins TRBV9 to TRBJ2-1; D unclear. This CDR3 spans 14 amino acids. V was clipped by 4 bases and J by 4 bases, with 12 bases between them. Germline V lookup: CDR1 SGDLS, CDR2 YYNGEE. In nucleotides, the CDR3 is TGTGCCAGCAGCATAAGGGCAGAATACAATGAGCAGTTCTTC. This gives the protein CASSIRAEYNEQFF.

V gene TRBV6-2 or TRBV6-3 combines with J gene TRBJ2-1, with D unresolved. The CDR3 totals 17 residues. V was cut by 3 bases and J by 1 base, with 16 bases left in between. Germline V lookup: CDR1 MNHEY, CDR2 SVGEGT. The CDR3 coding sequence is TGTGCCAGCAGTTATTTTGTAAGGGCCCTTTCCTACAATGAGCAGTTCTTC. Its translation: CASSYFVRALSYNEQFF.

This chain links TRBV20-1 with TRBJ2-7; TRBD1 might be the D (5 bases). Germline CDR1 and CDR2: DFQATT and SNEGSKA (reference sequence). V was clipped by 0 bases and J by 0 bases, with 12 bases between them. The CDR3 spans 15 residues. CDR3 sequence: CSARDQGASSYEQYF. CDR3 nucleotide sequence: TGCAGTGCTAGAGATCAGGGCGCCAGCTCCTACGAGCAGTACTTC.

This clonotype was picked up many times. V is TRBV20-1 and J is TRBJ2-4, with D possibly matching TRBD1 (5 bases). Germline V CDR1 and CDR2: DFQATT, SNEGSKA (reference sequence). V lost 6 bases, J lost 1 base, and 10 bases lay in between. The CDR3 has 13 residues. CDR3 nucleotides: TGCAGTGCCCCCCACAGGGCCAAAAACATTCAGTACTTC. It is translated as CSAPHRAKNIQYF.

The sample holds a few counts of this clonotype. The V and J genes are TRBV20-1 and TRBJ2-1, with D possibly TRBD2 on 7 matching bases. The CDR3 has 17 residues. The ends were cut back, 6 bases at V and 5 bases at J, with 26 bases in the middle. Germline CDR1 DFQATT, CDR2 SNEGSKA (reference sequence). CDR3 DNA sequence: TGCAGTGCCTCATCGGCCGGCAGTCGCGGGGGCCACAATGAGCAGTTCTTC. Translated: CSASSAGSRGGHNEQFF.

The chain links TRBV5-1 to TRBJ1-2; D is undetermined. CDR1 and CDR2 from the germline V gene are SGHRS and YFSETQ. There are 13 residues in the CDR3. V lost 4 bases to trimming and J lost 5 bases, with 12 bases between them. The CDR3: CASSLPGGYGYTF. The DNA of the CDR3 is TGCGCCAGCAGCCTGCCCGGAGGTTATGGCTACACCTTC.

The chain recombines TRBV7-2 with TRBJ2-2; D call uncertain. Trimming left V 5 bases short and J 7 bases short, with 11 bases between. From germline, CDR1 is SGHTA and CDR2 FQGNSA. CDR3 length equals 13 residues. The CDR3 spells CASSGLVLGELFF. The CDR3 DNA reads TGTGCCAGCAGCGGGCTAGTTCTCGGGGAGCTGTTTTTT.

This clonotype has ten or more counts. CDR3 nucleotides: TGTGCCAGCAGCGTAGACCCTACCGGGGAGCTGTTTTTT. As protein: CASSVDPTGELFF. This chain connects TRBV9 to TRBJ2-2; no clear D gene. Trimming pared 0 bases from V and 5 bases from J, leaving 5 bases between. The CDR3 runs to 13 residues. Germline values: CDR1 SGDLS, CDR2 YYNGEE.